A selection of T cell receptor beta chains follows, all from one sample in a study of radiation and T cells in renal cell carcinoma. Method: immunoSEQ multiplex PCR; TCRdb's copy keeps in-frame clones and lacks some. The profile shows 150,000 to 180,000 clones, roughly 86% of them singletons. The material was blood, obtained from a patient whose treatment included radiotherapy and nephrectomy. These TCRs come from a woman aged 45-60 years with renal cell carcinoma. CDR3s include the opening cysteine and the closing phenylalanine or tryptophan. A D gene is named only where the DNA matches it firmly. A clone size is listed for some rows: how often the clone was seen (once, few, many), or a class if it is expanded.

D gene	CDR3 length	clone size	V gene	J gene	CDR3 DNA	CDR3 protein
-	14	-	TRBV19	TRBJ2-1	TGTGCCACCAGCCGACTGGGCTCCTACAATGAGCAGTTCTTC	CATSRLGSYNEQFF
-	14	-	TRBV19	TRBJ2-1	TGTGCCACCGCGGGCGGGCGAGGGGTCGGTGAGCAGTTCTTC	CATAGGRGVGEQFF
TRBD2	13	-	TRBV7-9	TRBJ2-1	TGTGCCAGCAACCCCTCGGGGGGAGATGAGCAGTTCTTC	CASNPSGGDEQFF
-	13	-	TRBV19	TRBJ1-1	TGTGCCAGTAGTAGCCAGGGCCACACTGAAGCTTTCTTT	CASSSQGHTEAFF
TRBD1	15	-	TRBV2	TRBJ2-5	TGTGCCAGCAGCTGGTTTGCAGGGGGCGGGGAGACCCAGTACTTC	CASSWFAGGGETQYF
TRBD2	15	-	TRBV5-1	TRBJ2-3	TGCGCCAGCAAACTAGCGGGGGGCCGGTTAGATACGCAGTATTTT	CASKLAGGRLDTQYF
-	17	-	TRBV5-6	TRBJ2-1	TGTGCCAGCAGCTTGGTTCTTACCGGTGGCTCCTACAATGAGCAGTTCTTC	CASSLVLTGGSYNEQFF
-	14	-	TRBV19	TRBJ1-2	TGTGCCAGTAGAGACAGCAATAGTGGGTATGGCTACACCTTC	CASRDSNSGYGYTF
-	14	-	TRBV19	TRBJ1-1	TGTGCCAGTAGTATAGAGTTGAGCCCCGATGAAGCTTTCTTT	CASSIELSPDEAFF
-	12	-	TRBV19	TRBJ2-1	TGTGCCAGTAGTATAGGAGACAATGAGCAGTTCTTC	CASSIGDNEQFF
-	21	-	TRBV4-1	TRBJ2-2	TGCGCCAGCAGCCAAGATTTCCTTGCACTGTCCGGGTCCTTAAACACCGGGGAGCTGTTTTTT	CASSQDFLALSGSLNTGELFF
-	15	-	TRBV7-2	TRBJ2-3	TGTGCCAGCAGCTTAAAAGCCGCAATCACAGATACGCAGTATTTT	CASSLKAAITDTQYF
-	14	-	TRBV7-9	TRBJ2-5	TGTGCCAGCAGCTTAAAAGGGGGAAGAGAGACCCAGTACTTC	CASSLKGGRETQYF
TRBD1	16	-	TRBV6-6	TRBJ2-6	TGTGCCAGCAGTCCCGGACAGGGGGCGAGCCTTAACGTCCTGACTTTC	CASSPGQGASLNVLTF
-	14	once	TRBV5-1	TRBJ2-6	TGCGCCAGCAGCTCCCACCCTGGGGCCAACGTCCTGACTTTC	CASSSHPGANVLTF
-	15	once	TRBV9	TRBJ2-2	TGTGCCAGCAGCGTGACAGGTGGGAACACCGGGGAGCTGTTTTTT	CASSVTGGNTGELFF
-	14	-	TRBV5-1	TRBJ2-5	TGCGCCAGCAGCTCTGGACACAACCAAGAGACCCAGTACTTC	CASSSGHNQETQYF
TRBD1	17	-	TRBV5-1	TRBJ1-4	TGCGCCAGCTCTCCGGCAGGTCCAGGGGGGGTAGGCGAAAAACTGTTTTTT	CASSPAGPGGVGEKLFF
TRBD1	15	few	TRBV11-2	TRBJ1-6	TGTGCCAGCAGCCCGATACAGGGGTATAATTCACCCCTCCACTTT	CASSPIQGYNSPLHF
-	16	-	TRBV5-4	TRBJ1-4	TGTGCCAGCAGTTCCGGGGGGGCACCCCGGCATGAAAAACTGTTTTTT	CASSSGGAPRHEKLFF
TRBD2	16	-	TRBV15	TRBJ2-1	TGTGCCACCAGCATTTTGCTAGCGGGGGCGGCCAATGAGCAGTTCTTC	CATSILLAGAANEQFF
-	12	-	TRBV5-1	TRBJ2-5	TGCGCCAGCAGCCGGGAGCCAGAGACCCAGTACTTC	CASSREPETQYF
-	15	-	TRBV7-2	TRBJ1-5	TGTGCCAGCAGCTTACTGAGGGATAGCAATCAGCCCCAGCATTTT	CASSLLRDSNQPQHF
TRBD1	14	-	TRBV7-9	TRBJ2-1	TGTGCCAGCAGCTCGGCCGGGACAGAGAATGAGCAGTTCTTC	CASSSAGTENEQFF
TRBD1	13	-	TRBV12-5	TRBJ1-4	TGTGCTAGCGCGGGACAGGTGAATGAAAAACTGTTTTTT	CASAGQVNEKLFF
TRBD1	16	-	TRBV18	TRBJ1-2	TGTGCCAGCTCACCGTTCGGGACAGGCGAGAACTATGGCTACACCTTC	CASSPFGTGENYGYTF
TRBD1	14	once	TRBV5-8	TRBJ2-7	TGTGCCAGCAGTTATGGACAGGTGCCTTGGGAGCAGTACTTC	CASSYGQVPWEQYF
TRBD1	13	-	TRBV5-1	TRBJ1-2	TGCGCCAGTGGGACAGGGGCTAACTATGGCTACACCTTC	CASGTGANYGYTF
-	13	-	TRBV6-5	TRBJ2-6	TGTGCCAGCAGTTTGACAGTGGATAACGTCCTGACTTTC	CASSLTVDNVLTF
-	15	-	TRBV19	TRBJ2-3	TGTGCCAGTAGTAAATTCCGGGGCCCGGGAGATACGCAGTATTTT	CASSKFRGPGDTQYF
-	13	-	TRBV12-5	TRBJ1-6	TGTGCTAGTGGTTTAGACCATAATTCACCCCTCCACTTT	CASGLDHNSPLHF
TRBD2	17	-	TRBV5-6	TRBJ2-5	TGTGCCAGCAGCAAGATTTCACCGGGGGGGCCTATAGAGACCCAGTACTTC	CASSKISPGGPIETQYF
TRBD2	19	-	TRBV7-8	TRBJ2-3	TGTGCCAGCAGCTTATTTCTAGCGGGGGGTTACGCTAGCACAGATACGCAGTATTTT	CASSLFLAGGYASTDTQYF
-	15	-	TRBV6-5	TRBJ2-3	TGTGCCAGCAGTTACGACGGGGGTATCACAGATACGCAGTATTTT	CASSYDGGITDTQYF
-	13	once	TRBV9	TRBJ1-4	TGTGCCAGCAACTCAGGCGTGGAAGAAAAACTGTTTTTT	CASNSGVEEKLFF
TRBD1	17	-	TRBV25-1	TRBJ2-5	TGTGCCAGCAGTGAATATGCCGGGACAGGCCAGTGGGAGACCCAGTACTTC	CASSEYAGTGQWETQYF
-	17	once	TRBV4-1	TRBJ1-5	TGCGCCAGCAGCCAAGAAGGGAGGGCCCCGAGCAATCAGCCCCAGCATTTT	CASSQEGRAPSNQPQHF
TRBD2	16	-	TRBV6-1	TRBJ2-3	TGTGCCAGCAGTGAAAGCGGGGGGGCCCGCACAGATACGCAGTATTTT	CASSESGGARTDTQYF
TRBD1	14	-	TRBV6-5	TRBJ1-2	TGTGCCAGCAGTGACAATTGGACAGGGGCTGGCTACACCTTC	CASSDNWTGAGYTF
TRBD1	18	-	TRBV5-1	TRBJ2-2	TGCGCCAGCAGCCACAGGGGCATCAGTAGCACGCGGTCCGGGGAGCTGTTTTTT	CASSHRGISSTRSGELFF
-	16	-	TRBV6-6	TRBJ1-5	TGTGCCAGCAGTTATTACGGGTTTAATAGCAATCAGCCCCAGCATTTT	CASSYYGFNSNQPQHF
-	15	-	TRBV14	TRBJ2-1	TGTGCCAGCAGCCTAAGGGGCCACAATAGGAATGAGCAGTTCTTC	CASSLRGHNRNEQFF
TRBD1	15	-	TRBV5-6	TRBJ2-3	TGTGCCAGCAGCTCTATAAGACAGGGACCAGATACGCAGTATTTT	CASSSIRQGPDTQYF
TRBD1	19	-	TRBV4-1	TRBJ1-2	TGCGCCAGCAGCCCCTTCGGGGGAACAGGGGCCTTTGGGCCCTATGGCTACACCTTC	CASSPFGGTGAFGPYGYTF
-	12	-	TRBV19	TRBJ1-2	TGTGCCAGTACTCAGGGATACTATGGCTACACCTTC	CASTQGYYGYTF
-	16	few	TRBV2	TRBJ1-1	TGTGCCAGCAGTGTATTGGAACGGGCCCCGAACACTGAAGCTTTCTTT	CASSVLERAPNTEAFF
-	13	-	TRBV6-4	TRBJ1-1	TGTGCCAGCAGTGACTCCCCGGGACCTGAAGCTTTCTTT	CASSDSPGPEAFF
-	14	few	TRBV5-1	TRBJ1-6	TGCGCCAGCAGCTTGCGGGGTTATAATTCACCCCTCCACTTT	CASSLRGYNSPLHF
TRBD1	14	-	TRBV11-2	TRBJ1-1	TGTGCCAGCAGCTTAAACAGGGGGTACACTGAAGCTTTCTTT	CASSLNRGYTEAFF
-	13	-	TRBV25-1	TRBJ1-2	TGTGCCAGCAGTGACCCCGGACGAGGCGGCTACACCTTC	CASSDPGRGGYTF
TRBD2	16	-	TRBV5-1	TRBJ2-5	TGCGCCAGCAGCGCGGGGACTAGCGGGGGCCGGGAGACCCAGTACTTC	CASSAGTSGGRETQYF